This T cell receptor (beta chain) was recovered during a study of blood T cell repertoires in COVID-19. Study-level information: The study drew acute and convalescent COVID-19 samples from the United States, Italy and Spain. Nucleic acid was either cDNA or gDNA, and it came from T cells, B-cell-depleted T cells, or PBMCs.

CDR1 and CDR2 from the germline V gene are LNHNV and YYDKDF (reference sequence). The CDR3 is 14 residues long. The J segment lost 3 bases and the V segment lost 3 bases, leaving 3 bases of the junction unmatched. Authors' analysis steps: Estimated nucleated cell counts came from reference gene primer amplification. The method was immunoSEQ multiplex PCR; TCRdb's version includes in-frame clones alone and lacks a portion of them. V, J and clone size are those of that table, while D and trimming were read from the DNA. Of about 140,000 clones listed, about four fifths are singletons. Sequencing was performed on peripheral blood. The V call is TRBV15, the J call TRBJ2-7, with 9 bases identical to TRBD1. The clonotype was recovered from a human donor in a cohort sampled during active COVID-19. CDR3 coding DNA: TGTGCCACCAGCAGGGGACAGGGTAGCTACGAGCAGTACTTC. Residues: CATSRGQGSYEQYF.